This TCR beta chain was observed in a study of spatial heterogeneity in lung cancer. CDR1 is DFQATT and CDR2 is SNEGSKA in the germline V gene (reference sequence). Trimming pared 2 bases from V and 8 bases from J, leaving 9 bases between. The CDR3 is 11 residues long. In its sample, this clonotype was seen many times. Antigen unknown. Stated time point: sample taken at primary tumor resection. Samples were donated by 72 untreated early-stage non-small cell lung cancer patients. Study-wide results and caveats: Mutation tallies in tumors tracked expanded intratumoral alpha and beta TCR counts.

A single record per CDR3 protein comes from TCRdb applying MiXCR to the 5' RACE reads. The table includes about 10,000 distinct CDR3 sequences, approximately 11% detected once. The chain carries TRBV20-1 and TRBJ1-1, with a weak D call TRBD1 (6 bases). Sequenced material: lung tumor tissue, taken at surgery. This clonotype was sampled from a male donor with early-stage non-small cell lung cancer. The CDR3 region has the DNA TGCAGTGCTAGATCAGACAGGGAAGCTTTCTTT. Its protein is CSARSDREAFF.